A single sample is the source of the 32 T cell receptor beta chains below, sequenced in a study of blood T cell repertoires in COVID-19. TCRdb's copy holds only in-frame clones and misses some; the assay was immunoSEQ multiplex PCR. The repertoire holds approximately 300,000 clones, with 89% as singletons. The sequencing sample was made of PBMCs or T cells enriched from blood (not recorded which). These receptors all stem from a woman aged 25 to 39 who had recovered from COVID-19.

With respect to this clone: Additional DNA sequences in this sample encode the identical CDR3. The chain employs TRBV5-1 and TRBJ2-7; 10 nucleotides match TRBD1. Germline CDR1 SGHRS, CDR2 YFSETQ. CDR3 length equals 14 residues. V lost 3 bases and J lost 4; bases outside the gene matches: 4. The CDR3 DNA reads as TGCGCCAGCAGCTACGGACAGGGGGGATACGAGCAGTACTTC. This encodes CASSYGQGGYEQYF.

The V and J genes are TRBV6-5 and TRBJ1-1; D is unclear. The CDR3 is 15 amino acids. Germline loops: CDR1 MNHEY, CDR2 SVGAGI. Between the trimmed V and J ends, which lost 0 bases and 0 bases, there was a span of 8 bases. CDR3 bases: TGTGCCAGCAGTTACTCGTCAGAACTGAACACTGAAGCTTTCTTT. Amino acids: CASSYSSELNTEAFF.

The chain employs TRBV4-1 and TRBJ1-4; 7 nucleotides align to TRBD1. Per germline, CDR1 MGHRA and CDR2 YSYEKL. This CDR3 spans 16 amino acids. V trimming: 1 base; J trimming: 8 bases; junction bases outside the gene matches: 10. The CDR3 is CASSQGTGAGEEKLFF. CDR3 DNA: TGCGCCAGCAGCCAAGGAACAGGGGCTGGAGAGGAAAAACTGTTTTTT.

The chain couples TRBV29-1 to TRBJ1-2; 10 bases fit TRBD1. CDR1 and CDR2 from the germline V gene are SQVTM and ANQGSEA. V shed 4 bases and J 1 base; nucleotides not matched to a gene: 9. CDR3 length: 16 residues. CDR3 protein: CSVVSGQGILNYGYTF. Here the CDR3 DNA reads TGCAGCGTTGTATCGGGACAGGGGATACTTAACTATGGCTACACCTTC.

The CDR3 reads CASSLTGANTGELFF. CDR3 DNA: TGTGCCAGCAGCTTAACGGGAGCGAACACCGGGGAGCTGTTTTTT. The chain employs TRBV11-3 and TRBJ2-2; a weak D match, TRBD2 (6 bases). The V gene lost 2 bases and the J gene lost 0 bases, with 7 bases spanning the gap. From germline, CDR1 is SGHNT and CDR2 YENEEA. The CDR3 sequence is 15 residues long. Looking up the rest from reference TRBV11-3 and TRBJ2-2 gives the full variable domain: EAGVVQSPRYKIIEKKQPVAFWCNPISGHNTLYWYLQNLGQGPELLIRYENEEAVDDSQLPKDRFSAERLKGVDSTLKIQPAELGDSAVYLCASSLTGANTGELFFGEGSRLTVL.

The chain combines TRBV5-6 with TRBJ2-7, with D maybe TRBD2 (5 bases). Per germline, CDR1 SGHDT and CDR2 YYEEEE. The CDR3 totals 11 residues. V gave up 3 bases and J gave up 10 bases, with 11 bases separating them. CDR3 DNA: TGTGCCAGCAGCTCACTAGGCGAACAGTACTTC. This sequence encodes CASSSLGEQYF.

The rearrangement joins TRBV10-3 to TRBJ2-5; TRBD2 aligns across 9 bases. In germline, CDR1 is ENHRY, CDR2 SYGVKD. The CDR3 covers 13 residues. Unmatched junction bases numbered 7, after V lost 10 bases and J lost 4 bases. Written as DNA, the CDR3 is TGTGCCAGCGCGGGAGGGCCTGGAGAGACCCAGTACTTC. Protein product: CASAGGPGETQYF.

V is TRBV6-2 or TRBV6-3 and J is TRBJ2-7, with 9 bases lining up with TRBD2. The germline V gene encodes CDR1 MNHEY and CDR2 SVGEGT. Germline trimming cut 2 bases from V and 3 bases from J; bases unmatched to any gene: 8. The CDR3 has 16 amino acids. CDR3 DNA: TGTGCCAGCAGTTACCCGCTAGCGGGGTCGCTCTACGAGCAGTACTTC. It encodes CASSYPLAGSLYEQYF.

This chain joins TRBV18 and TRBJ1-1, with 7 nucleotides matching TRBD1. Losses at the gene ends were 2 bases for V and 6 bases for J; bases not matched to a gene: 9. The CDR3 sequence is 15 residues long. Germline values: CDR1 KGHSH, CDR2 LQKENI. The CDR3 is CASSPGQGVGAEAFF. In DNA form, the CDR3 reads TGTGCCAGCTCACCAGGCCAGGGGGTTGGTGCTGAAGCTTTCTTT. Supplemented by reference TRBV18 and TRBJ1-1, the full variable domain reads NAGVMQNPRHLVRRRGQEARLRCSPMKGHSHVYWYRQLPEEGLKFMVYLQKENIIDESGMPKERFSAEFPKEGPSILRIQQVVRGDSAAYFCASSPGQGVGAEAFFGQGTRLTVV.

V usage is TRBV4-3 and J usage is TRBJ1-1; D ambiguous. This CDR3 spans 14 amino acids. V gave up 2 bases and J gave up 11 bases, with 18 bases separating them. The germline V gene encodes CDR1 LGHNA and CDR2 YSLEER. The CDR3 region is CASSQQQLTSQAFF. The CDR3 DNA sequence: TGCGCCAGCAGCCAACAACAGTTGACCAGCCAGGCTTTCTTT.

The chain has TRBV7-9 and TRBJ2-7; maybe TRBD2 (5 bases). The CDR3 is 14 amino acids. V lost 3 bases and J 6 bases, leaving 15 bases between the germline ends. Per the germline V gene, CDR1 is SEHNR and CDR2 is FQNEAQ (reference sequence). The CDR3 sequence: CASSFRRKEGEQYF. DNA for the CDR3: TGTGCCAGCAGCTTTCGGAGGAAGGAAGGCGAGCAGTACTTC.

This chain uses TRBV4-3 with TRBJ2-1, with 9 bases lining up with TRBD2. Losses at the gene ends were 0 bases for V and 9 bases for J; bases not matched to a gene: 9. The CDR3 covers 16 residues. CDR1 and CDR2 from the germline V gene are LGHNA and YSLEER. CDR3 loop: CASSQDMVAGVSEQFF. CDR3 nucleotides: TGCGCCAGCAGCCAAGATATGGTAGCGGGAGTTAGTGAGCAGTTCTTC.

The V call is TRBV3-1 (or the pseudogene TRBV3-2), the J call TRBJ1-2; D possibly corresponds to TRBD1 (5 bases). Trimming cost V 5 bases and J 6 bases, with 16 bases left between them. Germline loops: CDR1 LGHDT, CDR2 YNNKEL (reference sequence). This CDR3 comprises 14 residues. CDR3 in DNA: TGTGCCAGCAGCGAGGACGGGACTTTAGATGGCTACACCTTC. Protein: CASSEDGTLDGYTF.

The rearrangement links TRBV28 to TRBJ1-1; the D is unclear. Trimming removed 5 bases from V and 6 bases from J, with 7 bases in between. Germline loops: CDR1 MDHEN, CDR2 SYDVKM. The CDR3 is 11 amino acids. CDR3 protein: CASSRGSEAFF. The CDR3 DNA follows: TGTGCCAGCAGTCGGGGATCTGAAGCTTTCTTT.

V usage is TRBV7-6 and J usage is TRBJ1-2; D might be TRBD1 (5 bases). This CDR3 is 15 amino acids long. Trimming removed 1 base at V and 4 bases at J, with 13 bases between. CDR1 SGHVS and CDR2 FNYEAQ come from the germline V gene. CDR3 sequence (DNA): TGTGCCAGCAGCTTAGGACCAGGGCAGACCTATGGCTACACCTTC. Translation gives CASSLGPGQTYGYTF.

The gene calls are TRBV3-1 (or the pseudogene TRBV3-2) and TRBJ2-1; 7 bases align to TRBD2. CDR1 and CDR2 from the germline V gene are LGHDT and YNNKEL (reference sequence). Trimming cost V 2 bases and J 3 bases; bases outside gene matches: 10. CDR3 length: 17 amino acids. The CDR3 loop reads CASSQPWAGANYNEQFF. The DNA of the CDR3 is TGTGCCAGCAGCCAACCTTGGGCGGGAGCCAACTACAATGAGCAGTTCTTC.

V is TRBV27 and J is TRBJ1-5; D is unclear. V was clipped by 3 bases and J by 0 bases, with 9 bases between them. This CDR3 has 15 amino acids. Germline values: CDR1 MNHEY, CDR2 SMNVEV (reference sequence). The CDR3 sequence: CASSFSLYSNQPQHF. For the CDR3, the DNA is TGTGCCAGCAGTTTTTCCTTGTATAGCAATCAGCCCCAGCATTTT.

This chain connects TRBV7-8 to TRBJ1-2; D is perhaps TRBD1 (6 bases). Deletions cut 4 bases from V and 11 bases from J, with 32 bases between. CDR1 is SGHVS and CDR2 is FQNEAQ in the germline V gene. The CDR3 is made up of 18 amino acids. CDR3 nucleotides: TGTGCCAGCAGCTCCCAGTCCCAGTGGGGGACACCTGGAGGTTGGTACACCTTC. Translated, it gives CASSSQSQWGTPGGWYTF.

In this sample, this clone turned up a few times. The V call is TRBV4-1, the J call TRBJ1-2; D is unresolved. Germline V gives CDR1 MGHRA, CDR2 YSYEKL. Trimming cost V 3 bases and J 8 bases, with 16 bases left between them. This CDR3 is built from 14 residues. CDR3 amino acids: CASSHHGMDRGYTF. CDR3 bases: TGCGCCAGCAGCCATCACGGGATGGATAGGGGCTACACCTTC.

The rearrangement uses TRBV7-6 and TRBJ2-3; TRBD1 matches at 7 bases. Trimming removed 1 base from V and 5 bases from J; junction bases left unmatched: 6. This CDR3 has 15 amino acids. The germline CDR1 and CDR2 sequences are SGHVS and FNYEAQ. This CDR3 reads CASSLGYQGVDTQYF. Written as DNA, the CDR3 is TGTGCCAGCAGCTTAGGCTACCAGGGGGTAGATACGCAGTATTTT. Drawing the rest from reference TRBV7-6 and TRBJ2-3, the complete variable domain is GAGVSQSPRYKVTKRGQDVALRCDPISGHVSLYWYRQALGQGPEFLTYFNYEAQQDKSGLPNDRFSAERPEGSISTLTIQRTEQRDSAMYRCASSLGYQGVDTQYFGPGTRLTVL.

This chain uses TRBV6-2 or TRBV6-3 with TRBJ1-1, with D maybe TRBD1 (5 bases). Germline V gene data show CDR1 as MNHEY and CDR2 as SVGEGT. V was pared by 2 bases and J by 2 bases, with 9 bases between. The CDR3 runs to 14 residues. The CDR3 sequence: CASSYRTINTEAFF. In DNA, the CDR3 is TGTGCCAGCAGTTACAGGACAATAAACACTGAAGCTTTCTTT.

This clone is a singleton in its sample. The chain has TRBV3-1 (or the pseudogene TRBV3-2) and TRBJ1-5; D gene ambiguous. Germline CDR1 and CDR2: LGHDT and YNNKEL (reference sequence). Trimming stripped 4 bases from V and 9 bases from J, with 13 bases between. The length of the CDR3 is 13 residues. The CDR3 bases are TGTGCCAGCAGCCCTCCTTATTCTCGGCCCCAGCATTTT. This encodes CASSPPYSRPQHF.

A remark on this clone: The same CDR3 arises from other DNA sequences in this sample as well. This chain links TRBV18 with TRBJ2-7; 7 bases align to TRBD2. Trimming at V came to 4 bases and at J to 0 bases, leaving 3 bases not matched to a gene. There are 14 residues in the CDR3. Germline CDR1 KGHSH, CDR2 LQKENI. The DNA of the CDR3 is TGTGCCAGCTCACTCACGGGGGGCTCCTACGAGCAGTACTTC. It yields the protein CASSLTGGSYEQYF.

The DNA of the CDR3 is TGTGCCATCAGTGAGCGTCGGACTAGCGGGACTAATGAGCAGTTCTTC. Residues: CAISERRTSGTNEQFF. J is TRBJ2-1 and V is TRBV10-3; 12 bases are shared with TRBD2. The CDR3 contains 16 residues. V dropped 2 bases and J dropped 7; count of bases not matched to a gene: 6. Germline CDR1 ENHRY, CDR2 SYGVKD.

CDR3 DNA: TGCGCCAGCAGCCAATCCCCAAATAGGGGTGGCACAGATACGCAGTATTTT. This gives the protein CASSQSPNRGGTDTQYF. The V and J genes are TRBV4-3 and TRBJ2-3; maybe TRBD1 (5 bases). V was shortened by 2 bases and J by 1 base, with 16 bases between the two germline ends. The CDR3 is 17 amino acids. Germline values: CDR1 LGHNA, CDR2 YSLEER.

This clone was seen once. The chain recombines TRBV3-1 (or the pseudogene TRBV3-2) with TRBJ1-2; TRBD1 matches 9 bases. Germline V gene lookup returns CDR1 LGHDT and CDR2 YNNKEL (reference sequence). The CDR3 consists of 18 residues. The V and J ends lost 3 bases and 3 bases, in that order; junction bases with no gene match: 14. The CDR3 nucleotides are TGTGCCAGCAGCCATCCCCCAAACCGGGACAGGGTTGACTATGGCTACACCTTC. It is translated as CASSHPPNRDRVDYGYTF.

The V and J genes are TRBV3-1 (or the pseudogene TRBV3-2) and TRBJ2-6; possibly TRBD2 for D (5 bases). This CDR3 comprises 13 residues. Trimming removed 3 bases at V and 8 bases at J, with 8 bases between. The germline CDR1 and CDR2 sequences are LGHDT and YNNKEL (reference sequence). The CDR3 sequence is CASSHLGTNVLTF. As DNA, the CDR3 is TGTGCCAGCAGCCATCTCGGGACCAACGTCCTGACTTTC.

V usage is TRBV11-2 and J usage is TRBJ1-5; no reliable D call. The CDR3 is 13 amino acids. The V and J ends lost 0 bases and 7 bases respectively, with 7 bases between them. In germline, CDR1 is SGHAT, CDR2 FQNNGV. Here the CDR3 reads CASSLDLSQPQHF. The CDR3 DNA sequence: TGTGCCAGCAGCTTAGATTTATCGCAGCCCCAGCATTTT.

V gene TRBV11-1 combines with J gene TRBJ2-3; TRBD2 agrees at 8 bases. The trim removed 2 bases at V and 2 bases at J, leaving 3 bases unmatched. Germline V CDR1 and CDR2: SGHAT, FQDESV (reference sequence). The CDR3 is 15 residues long. The CDR3 is CASSLNSGTTDTQYF. The CDR3 DNA is TGTGCCAGCAGCTTAAATAGCGGGACCACAGATACGCAGTATTTT.

DNA for the CDR3: TGTGCCAGCAGTTACGCGGACACAACAGATACGCAGTATTTT. It yields the protein CASSYADTTDTQYF. The chain is built from TRBV6-5 and TRBJ2-3; D may be TRBD1 (5 bases). CDR1 and CDR2 (germline): MNHEY, SVGAGI. CDR3 length: 14 amino acids. Trimming took 2 bases from V and 3 from J, leaving 9 bases between them.

The rearrangement uses TRBV9 and TRBJ1-1; TRBD1 aligns across 7 bases. V trimming: 3 bases; J trimming: 7 bases; junction bases outside the gene matches: 6. The germline V gene has CDR1 SGDLS and CDR2 YYNGEE. CDR3 length: 13 residues. The CDR3 loop is CASSGWDRDEAFF. The CDR3 region has the DNA TGTGCCAGCAGCGGTTGGGACAGAGATGAAGCTTTCTTT.

The chain is built from TRBV5-4 and TRBJ1-4; TRBD1 agrees at 8 bases. CDR1 is SGHNT and CDR2 is YYREEE in the germline V gene (reference sequence). This CDR3 contains 14 residues. Losses at the gene ends were 0 bases for V and 6 bases for J; bases not matched to a gene: 1. The CDR3 nucleotides are TGTGCCAGCAGCTTGGACAGGGGGGATGAAAAACTGTTTTTT. Translated, it gives CASSLDRGDEKLFF. Combining the CDR3 with reference TRBV5-4 and TRBJ1-4 gives the whole variable domain ETGVTQSPTHLIKTRGQQVTLRCSSQSGHNTVSWYQQALGQGPQFIFQYYREEENGRGNFPPRFSGLQFPNYSSELNVNALELDDSALYLCASSLDRGDEKLFFGSGTQLSVL.